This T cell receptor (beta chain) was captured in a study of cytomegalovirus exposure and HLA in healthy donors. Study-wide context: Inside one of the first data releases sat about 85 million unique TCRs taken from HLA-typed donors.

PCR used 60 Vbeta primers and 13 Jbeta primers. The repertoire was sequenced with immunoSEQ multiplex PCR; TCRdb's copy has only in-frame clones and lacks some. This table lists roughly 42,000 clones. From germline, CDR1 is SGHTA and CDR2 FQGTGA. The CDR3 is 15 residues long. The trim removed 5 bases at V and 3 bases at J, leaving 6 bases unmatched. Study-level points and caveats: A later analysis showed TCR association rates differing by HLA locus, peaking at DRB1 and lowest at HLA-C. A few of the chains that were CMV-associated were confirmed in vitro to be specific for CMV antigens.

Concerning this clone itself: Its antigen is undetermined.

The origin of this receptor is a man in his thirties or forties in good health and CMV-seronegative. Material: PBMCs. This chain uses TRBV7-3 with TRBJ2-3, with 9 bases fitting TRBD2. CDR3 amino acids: CASSRREGQTDTQYF. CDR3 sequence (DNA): TGTGCCAGCAGCCGGCGGGAGGGCCAGACAGATACGCAGTATTTT.